Listed below are T cell receptor beta chains from one sample, sequenced in a study of blood T cell repertoires in COVID-19. Assay used: immunoSEQ multiplex PCR; TCRdb lists only in-frame clones, some missing. The data show 330,000 or so clones, almost 90% seen once. Source material: PBMCs or T cells enriched from blood (not recorded which). The receptors shown here come from a woman in her twenties or thirties who had been exposed to COVID-19. Both conserved end residues are part of each CDR3. The D gene is left open where the match is weak. Only some rows state a clone size, as once, few, many or a class for expanded clones.

abundance,d_gene,j_gene,v_gene,CDR3aa,CDR3nt
.,.,TRBJ1-1,TRBV7-9,CASSLGGQNTEAFF,TGTGCCAGCAGCTTAGGGGGACAGAACACTGAAGCTTTCTTT
.,.,TRBJ1-2,TRBV29-1,CSVDAQGGYGYTF,TGCAGCGTTGATGCACAGGGTGGCTATGGCTACACCTTC
.,.,TRBJ1-6,TRBV28,CASSLGTFASPLHF,TGTGCCAGCAGTTTGGGGACATTCGCTTCACCCCTCCACTTT
.,TRBD1,TRBJ1-4,TRBV12-3/TRBV12-4,CASCGQGDEKLFF,TGTGCCAGCTGCGGACAGGGTGATGAAAAACTGTTTTTT
few,TRBD1,TRBJ1-2,TRBV28,CASSSQGAYGYTF,TGTGCCAGCAGTTCACAGGGGGCCTATGGCTACACCTTC
.,TRBD1,TRBJ2-5,TRBV5-1,CASSSTGQTGETQYF,TGCGCCAGCAGCTCTACGGGACAGACAGGGGAGACCCAGTACTTC
few,.,TRBJ2-1,TRBV5-1,CASRLGVQPHNEQFF,TGCGCCAGCAGGTTAGGGGTACAACCTCACAATGAGCAGTTCTTC
.,TRBD1,TRBJ2-2,TRBV15,CATSRVHRGTGELFF,TGTGCCACCAGCAGAGTTCACAGGGGCACCGGGGAGCTGTTTTTT
.,TRBD1,TRBJ1-1,TRBV27,CASSPTGGQYTEAFF,TGTGCCAGCAGTCCGACAGGGGGCCAATACACTGAAGCTTTCTTT
.,.,TRBJ2-1,TRBV15,CATSRDLARTLGEQFF,TGTGCCACCAGCAGAGATTTGGCTAGAACTCTCGGTGAGCAGTTCTTC
.,TRBD1,TRBJ1-2,TRBV7-9,CASSLAGTGGDGYTF,TGTGCCAGCAGCTTAGCCGGGACAGGGGGGGATGGCTACACCTTC
.,TRBD1,TRBJ1-1,TRBV30,CAWSWTGGTEAFF,TGTGCCTGGAGTTGGACAGGGGGAACTGAAGCTTTCTTT
.,.,TRBJ2-2,TRBV19,CASSRSSAFSGRSAGELFF,TGTGCCAGTAGTAGGTCCTCGGCGTTTAGCGGTAGGTCGGCCGGGGAGCTGTTTTTT
.,TRBD2,TRBJ2-5,TRBV5-6,CASSWGLAGEETQYF,TGTGCCAGCAGCTGGGGACTAGCGGGAGAAGAGACCCAGTACTTC
.,.,TRBJ1-1,TRBV6-5,CASSPSFFTEAFF,TGTGCCAGCAGTCCCTCGTTCTTCACTGAAGCTTTCTTT
.,.,TRBJ1-1,TRBV12-5,CASGLRGAGEAFF,TGTGCTAGTGGTCTGCGGGGGGCCGGTGAAGCTTTCTTT
.,.,TRBJ2-7,TRBV27,CASSLGNEQYF,TGTGCCAGCAGTTTAGGCAACGAGCAGTACTTC
.,.,TRBJ1-4,TRBV3-1/TRBV3-2,CASSLQGGNEKLFF,TGTGCCAGCAGCCTTCAGGGTGGTAATGAAAAACTGTTTTTT
few,.,TRBJ1-1,TRBV5-1,CASREGVVGTEAFF,TGCGCCAGCAGAGAGGGCGTAGTAGGCACTGAAGCTTTCTTT
.,.,TRBJ2-1,TRBV21-1,CASDGLPSSYNEQFF,TGTGCCAGCGACGGACTCCCGAGCTCCTACAATGAGCAGTTCTTC
.,.,TRBJ1-2,TRBV21-1,CASSCITRDRGSANYGYTF,TGTGCCAGCAGCTGTATAACCCGGGACAGGGGATCGGCTAACTATGGCTACACCTTC
.,TRBD2,TRBJ2-5,TRBV24-1,CATSIRPGLAGGPKLETQYF,TGTGCCACCAGTATCCGACCGGGACTAGCGGGAGGGCCTAAGCTGGAGACCCAGTACTTC
.,TRBD1,TRBJ2-3,TRBV19,CASNLGQAKDADTQYF,TGTGCCAGTAATTTGGGACAGGCCAAGGATGCAGATACGCAGTATTTT
.,.,TRBJ2-3,TRBV28,CASSSGSRGLGTDTQYF,TGTGCCAGCAGTTCCGGTTCGCGGGGATTAGGCACAGATACGCAGTATTTT
.,TRBD1,TRBJ1-4,TRBV2,CASRRAGTGFNEKLFF,TGTGCCAGCAGACGCGCCGGGACAGGGTTTAATGAAAAACTGTTTTTT
.,TRBD1,TRBJ1-3,TRBV5-1,CASSQGQGFGNTIYF,TGCGCCAGCAGCCAGGGACAGGGCTTTGGAAACACCATATATTTT
.,.,TRBJ1-6,TRBV11-2,CASSLVSYNSPLHF,TGTGCCAGCAGCTTAGTCAGTTATAATTCACCCCTCCACTTT
.,.,TRBJ1-2,TRBV15,CATSKGEGYGYTF,TGTGCCACCAGCAAGGGGGAAGGCTATGGCTACACCTTC
.,.,TRBJ1-2,TRBV5-6,CASSPHVGENDGYTF,TGTGCCAGCAGCCCCCACGTCGGGGAGAATGATGGCTACACCTTC
.,TRBD2,TRBJ2-7,TRBV2,CASSRIRTSAAYEQYF,TGTGCCAGCAGTAGAATACGGACTAGTGCCGCCTACGAGCAGTACTTC
.,.,TRBJ1-5,TRBV28,CATLDNPDTQPQHF,TGTGCCACCTTGGACAACCCCGATACTCAGCCCCAGCATTTT
.,.,TRBJ2-3,TRBV15,CATSEKPSFGLGGTQYF,TGTGCCACCAGCGAAAAACCGTCCTTCGGGCTCGGGGGTACGCAGTATTTT
.,TRBD1,TRBJ1-3,TRBV7-8,CASSLDRTGGNTIYF,TGTGCCAGCAGCTTAGACCGGACAGGCGGAAACACCATATATTTT
.,.,TRBJ2-2,TRBV7-2,CASSLGPRGNTGELFF,TGTGCCAGCAGCTTAGGGCCCAGGGGGAACACCGGGGAGCTGTTTTTT
.,TRBD1,TRBJ1-6,TRBV5-1,CASSSATGGSYNSPLHF,TGCGCCAGCAGCTCGGCGACAGGGGGCTCCTATAATTCACCCCTCCACTTT
.,.,TRBJ1-2,TRBV19,CASSTPQMAYGYTF,TGTGCCAGTAGTACCCCACAGATGGCTTATGGCTACACCTTC
.,.,TRBJ1-4,TRBV19,CASSPRQTLNEKLFF,TGTGCCAGTAGCCCTCGACAAACTCTTAATGAAAAACTGTTTTTT
.,.,TRBJ2-7,TRBV19,CASSARLASSYEQYF,TGTGCCAGTAGTGCCCGCCTAGCGTCTTCCTACGAGCAGTACTTC
.,.,TRBJ1-3,TRBV18,CASSPLPGGGSGNTIYF,TGTGCCAGCTCACCACTTCCCGGGGGAGGCTCTGGAAACACCATATATTTT
.,.,TRBJ2-3,TRBV30,CAWSPTSRSDTQYF,TGTGCCTGGAGCCCCACTAGCCGCTCAGATACGCAGTATTTT
.,TRBD1,TRBJ1-2,TRBV9,CASNPGTENYGYTF,TGTGCCAGCAACCCCGGGACAGAGAACTATGGCTACACCTTC
.,.,TRBJ2-7,TRBV10-1,CASSESGREQYF,TGCGCCAGCAGTGAGTCGGGGCGCGAGCAGTACTTC
.,TRBD2,TRBJ2-4,TRBV18,CASSLGLAMENIQYF,TGTGCCAGCTCCCTCGGACTAGCGATGGAAAACATTCAGTACTTC
.,.,TRBJ1-3,TRBV12-3/TRBV12-4,CASSYQGNTIYF,TGTGCCAGCAGCTACCAAGGAAACACCATATATTTT
.,TRBD1,TRBJ1-4,TRBV28,CASSSQGKGEKLFF,TGTGCCAGCAGCTCACAGGGGAAAGGTGAAAAACTGTTTTTT
.,TRBD1,TRBJ1-4,TRBV18,CASSGTATNEKLFF,TGTGCCAGCTCCGGGACAGCAACTAATGAAAAACTGTTTTTT
once,.,TRBJ2-1,TRBV5-6,CASSGSSYNEQFF,TGTGCCAGCAGTGGCAGCTCCTACAATGAGCAGTTCTTC
.,.,TRBJ1-2,TRBV25-1,CASSTGFYGYTF,TGTGCCAGCAGCACAGGGTTCTATGGCTACACCTTC
.,.,TRBJ1-1,TRBV7-3,CASSFFFEYDRLITEAFF,TGTGCCAGCAGCTTTTTTTTCGAGTATGACAGACTCATCACTGAAGCTTTCTTT
.,TRBD2,TRBJ2-1,TRBV25-1,CASSDPLSGSSYNEQFF,TGTGCCAGCAGTGACCCCCTTAGCGGGAGCTCCTACAATGAGCAGTTCTTC
.,TRBD2,TRBJ2-2,TRBV6-5,CASSPLAGDNGELFF,TGTGCCAGCAGTCCCCTAGCGGGAGATAACGGGGAGCTGTTTTTT
.,.,TRBJ2-2,TRBV19,CASSIGQGGNTGELFF,TGTGCCAGTAGTATAGGACAGGGAGGGAACACCGGGGAGCTGTTTTTT
.,.,TRBJ1-2,TRBV5-1,CASSADIQGNYGYTF,TGCGCCAGCAGCGCCGACATACAGGGTAACTATGGCTACACCTTC
.,.,TRBJ1-6,TRBV5-1,CASSLSVSSPLHF,TGCGCCAGCAGCTTGTCTGTGAGCTCACCCCTCCACTTT
.,.,TRBJ1-3,TRBV19,CASSTRVGSGNTIYF,TGTGCCAGTAGTACCCGGGTGGGCTCTGGAAACACCATATATTTT